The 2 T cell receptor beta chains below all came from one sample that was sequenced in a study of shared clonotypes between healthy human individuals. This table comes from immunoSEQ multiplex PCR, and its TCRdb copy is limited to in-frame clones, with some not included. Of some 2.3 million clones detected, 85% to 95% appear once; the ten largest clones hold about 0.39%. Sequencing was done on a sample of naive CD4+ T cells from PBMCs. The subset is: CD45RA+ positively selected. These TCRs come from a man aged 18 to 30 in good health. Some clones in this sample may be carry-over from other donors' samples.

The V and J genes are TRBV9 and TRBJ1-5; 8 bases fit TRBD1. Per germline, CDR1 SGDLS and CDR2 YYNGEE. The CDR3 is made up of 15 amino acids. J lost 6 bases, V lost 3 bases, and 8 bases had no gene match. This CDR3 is CASSATGAKGQPQHF. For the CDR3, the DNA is TGTGCCAGCAGCGCGACAGGGGCTAAGGGTCAGCCCCAGCATTTT.

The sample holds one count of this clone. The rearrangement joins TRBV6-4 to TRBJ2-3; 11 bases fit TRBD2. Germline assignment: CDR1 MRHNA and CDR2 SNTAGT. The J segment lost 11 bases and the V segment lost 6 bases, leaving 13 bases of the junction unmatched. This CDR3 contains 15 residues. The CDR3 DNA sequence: TGTGCCAGCAGCCCCGGGACTAGCGGCGGTCGGGGGCAGTATTTT. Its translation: CASSPGTSGGRGQYF.